A single sample is the source of the 32 T cell receptor beta chains below, sequenced in a study of molecular identifiers for immune sequencing clone quantification. TCRdb re-derived calls from the PCR reads in MiXCR, one entry per CDR3 protein. The table includes 300,000 to 400,000 distinct CDR3 sequences, 24% detected once. The sequenced sample was naive CD8+ T cells from blood, with Jurkat cell RNA spiked in. Subset described: FACS-sorted CD8+CD4-CCR7+CD45RA+ naive T cells. The receptors shown here come from a human donor in good health. Some libraries in this study had Jurkat cell RNA spiked in.

This clonotype was counted at least ten times. The rearrangement uses TRBV20-1 and TRBJ2-7, with a tentative D call TRBD2 (7 bases). Trimming cost V 3 bases and J 5 bases, with 14 bases left between them. This CDR3 has 13 residues. CDR1 and CDR2 from the germline V gene are DFQATT and SNEGSKA (reference sequence). The CDR3 DNA sequence: TGCAGTGCTAGGTCGGGGGGCAGCCACGAGCAGTACTTC. It encodes CSARSGGSHEQYF.

As concerns this clonotype: The junction shows a germline mismatch at one end, possibly a read error. The gene calls are TRBV2 and TRBJ2-7; no clear D gene. Germline V gene sequence: CDR1 SNHLY, CDR2 FYNNEI. This CDR3 comprises 12 residues. The CDR3 bases are TGTGCCACCTCGACATCCACCTACGAGCAGTACTTT. Protein: CATSTSTYEQYF.

With regard to this clonotype: A much larger clonotype is one base distant, so this may be a read error. The genes are TRBV6-2 or TRBV6-3 and TRBJ2-7; D not resolved. The V gene's germline CDR1 is MNHEY and CDR2 SVGEGT. Trimming took 10 bases from V and 3 from J, leaving 10 bases between them. The CDR3 totals 11 residues. In nucleotides, the CDR3 is TGTGCCATCGCCTCGCGCTACGAGCAGTACTTC. Its protein product is CAIASRYEQYF.

This clonotype was seen repeatedly, ten times or more. The J gene is TRBJ2-1, the V gene TRBV15, with D possibly being TRBD1 (6 bases). Germline loops: CDR1 LNHNV, CDR2 YYDKDF (reference sequence). CDR3 length: 14 residues. Between the trimmed V and J ends, which lost 4 bases and 8 bases, there was a span of 15 bases. The chain's CDR3 is CATSTSTGLDEQFF. CDR3 DNA: TGTGCCACCAGCACCTCGACAGGTTTAGATGAGCAGTTCTTC. Full variable domain (rest looked up from reference TRBV15 and TRBJ2-1): DAMVIQNPRYQVTQFGKPVTLSCSQTLNHNVMYWYQQKSSQAPKLLFHYYDKDFNNEADTPDNFQSRRPNTSFCFLDIRSPGLGDTAMYLCATSTSTGLDEQFFGPGTRLTVL.

There are a few counts of this clonotype. This chain joins TRBV6-2 or TRBV6-3 and TRBJ1-5, with a tentative D call TRBD1 (5 bases). The germline V and J ends were trimmed by 6 bases and 4 bases, with 13 bases remaining between them. The CDR3 loop spans 14 amino acids. The germline gives CDR1 MNHEY, CDR2 SVGEGT. DNA of the CDR3: TGTGCCAGCAGCCCCTGGGACCTTAATCAGCCCCAGCATTTT. The encoded protein is CASSPWDLNQPQHF.

There are many counts of this clonotype. The chain has TRBV19 and TRBJ2-7, with D unclear. V was pared by 8 bases and J by 3 bases, with 14 bases between. The CDR3 consists of 13 residues. Germline V gene data show CDR1 as LNHDA and CDR2 as SQIVND (reference sequence). CDR3 sequence reads: CASGPGLNYEQYF. In DNA, the CDR3 is TGTGCCAGTGGGCCCGGGCTAAACTACGAGCAGTACTTC.

This clonotype was observed at least ten times. The J gene is TRBJ1-5, the V gene TRBV4-1, with 7 bases aligning to TRBD1. The CDR3 is 14 residues long. Trimming removed 5 bases from V and 6 bases from J; junction bases left unmatched: 7. Germline lookup yields CDR1 MGHRA and CDR2 YSYEKL. CDR3 DNA: TGCGCCAGCAGCGAAGGGGGCCGTAGTCAGCCCCAGCATTTT. Its protein is CASSEGGRSQPQHF.

V gene TRBV27 combines with J gene TRBJ2-7; no clear D. This CDR3 contains 14 residues. Looked up from germline, CDR1 is MNHEY and CDR2 is SMNVEV (reference sequence). Trimming stripped 2 bases from V and 7 bases from J, with 15 bases between. CDR3 DNA sequence: TGTGCCAGCAGTTTAGCTTGGGTGGGTCGGGAGCAGTACTTC. This gives the protein CASSLAWVGREQYF.

This clonotype appeared many times. The J gene is TRBJ1-1, the V gene TRBV19; the D is unclear. Trimming left V 5 bases short and J 1 base short, with 11 bases between. Germline values: CDR1 LNHDA, CDR2 SQIVND (reference sequence). The length of the CDR3 is 14 residues. Here the CDR3 reads CASSDRPENTEAFF. CDR3 coding DNA: TGTGCCAGTAGTGATCGACCAGAGAACACTGAAGCTTTCTTT.

Comment on this clonotype: This could be a read error, since a much larger clone is one nucleotide away. The chain has TRBV5-6 and TRBJ1-1, with TRBD1 identical over 10 bases. CDR1 is SGHDT and CDR2 is YYEEEE in the germline V gene. The CDR3 is 15 amino acids. The CDR3 coding sequence is TGTGCCAGCAGCTTGGGACAGGGGGCGCGAACTGAAACTTTCTTT. Residues: CASSLGQGARTETFF.

This clonotype was counted a few times. The V and J genes are TRBV28 and TRBJ1-5, with D tentatively TRBD1 (6 bases). V lost 3 bases and J lost 4, with 16 bases in between. Germline CDR1 MDHEN, CDR2 SYDVKM. CDR3 size: 16 residues. The CDR3 bases are TGTGCCAGCAGTTTTTTATTCGGGACAAATAATCAGCCCCAGCATTTT. It translates to CASSFLFGTNNQPQHF. Variable domain in full (rest from reference TRBV28 and TRBJ1-5): DVKVTQSSRYLVKRTGEKVFLECVQDMDHENMFWYRQDPGLGLRLIYFSYDVKMKEKGDIPEGYSVSREKKERFSLILESASTNQTSMYLCASSFLFGTNNQPQHFGDGTRLSIL.

The chain employs TRBV6-5 and TRBJ2-7; 9 positions match TRBD2. Germline V gene data show CDR1 as MNHEY and CDR2 as SVGAGI. With V trimmed by 5 bases and J by 2 bases, 4 bases remained unmatched. The CDR3 totals 14 residues. The CDR3 loop reads CASSGVAGAYEQYF. The CDR3 DNA follows: TGTGCCAGCAGTGGAGTAGCGGGAGCCTACGAGCAGTACTTC.

This clonotype was observed many times. The V gene is TRBV27, the J gene TRBJ1-5; D is uncertain. Deletions cut 3 bases from V and 5 bases from J, with 8 bases between. Germline CDR1 and CDR2: MNHEY and SMNVEV (reference sequence). The CDR3 has 13 amino acids. The CDR3 sequence: CASSFGPDQPQHF. The DNA of the CDR3 is TGTGCCAGCAGTTTTGGTCCCGATCAGCCCCAGCATTTT.

The chain's CDR3 is CASSLGTTIYEQYF. The DNA for the CDR3 is TGTGCCAGCAGTTTAGGGACTACCATCTACGAGCAGTACTTC. The chain joins TRBV27 to TRBJ2-7; 7 bases fit TRBD2. The CDR3 consists of 14 residues. Trimming cost V 2 bases and J 3 bases; bases outside gene matches: 4. Germline V lookup: CDR1 MNHEY, CDR2 SMNVEV (reference sequence).

A remark on this clonotype: At one of its ends the junction is not consistent with the germline gene, which may arise from a read error. The CDR3 protein is CASGLDPTSGRAFGVDTGELFF. CDR3 bases: TGTGCCAGCGGTTTAGACCCGACTAGCGGGAGGGCCTTCGGAGTGGACACCGGGGAGCTGTTTTTT. The chain couples TRBV28 to TRBJ2-2; 14 nucleotides line up with TRBD2. Per the germline V gene, CDR1 is MDHEN and CDR2 is SYDVKM. This CDR3 contains 22 residues.

There are a few counts of this clonotype. V usage is TRBV6-2 or TRBV6-3 and J usage is TRBJ1-5, with TRBD1 identical over 9 bases. This CDR3 has 23 amino acids. Germline CDR1 and CDR2: MNHEY and SVGEGT. The V segment lost 0 bases and the J segment 1 base; nucleotides outside the gene matches: 22. The CDR3 bases are TGTGCCAGCAGTTACTCCGGGCTGTTTTCGGGACAGGGCGCAACTTTGAGCAATCAGCCCCAGCATTTT. Protein product: CASSYSGLFSGQGATLSNQPQHF.

This chain links TRBV12-3 or TRBV12-4 with TRBJ2-1, with 8 bases identical to TRBD2. The CDR3 sequence is 14 residues long. V lost 8 bases to trimming and J lost 2 bases; unmatched junction nucleotides: 5. CDR3 DNA sequence: TGTGCCAGCGCAAGCGGGGGCCCCTACAATGAGCAGTTCTTC. This encodes CASASGGPYNEQFF.

This clonotype was seen only a few times. The V call is TRBV3-1, the J call TRBJ2-7; 8 bases align to TRBD2. This CDR3 region has 16 residues. CDR1 and CDR2 from the germline V gene are LGHDT and YNNKEL (reference sequence). V lost 4 bases to trimming and J lost 4 bases; unmatched junction nucleotides: 12. The CDR3 coding sequence is TGTGCCAGCAGCCCCGATGGGCCAGCGGGGGTTTACGAGCAGTACTTC. Protein product: CASSPDGPAGVYEQYF.

With regard to this clonotype: This may be a read error: a much more frequent sequence differs by one nucleotide. The CDR3 nucleotides read TGTGCCAGCAGCTCGGCGGGCAGCAAAAACTATGGCTACACCTTC. Translating gives CASSSAGSKNYGYTF. The V gene is TRBV7-6, the J gene TRBJ1-2; D is unresolved. Per the germline V gene, CDR1 is SGHVS and CDR2 is FNYEAQ. The V end lost 4 bases, the J end lost 2 bases, and 14 bases lay between the germline ends. CDR3 length equals 15 residues.

Comment on this clonotype: A read error is possible here, since a much larger clone lies one base away. The CDR3 DNA reads as TGTGCCAGCAGCCCCCTCAGGGGAGTGACAGATACGCAGCATTTT. It encodes CASSPLRGVTDTQHF. The chain carries TRBV7-9 and TRBJ2-3; tentative D call: TRBD1 (6 bases). The J call is doubtful: the DNA matches TRBJ1-5 better. This CDR3 comprises 15 residues. The V gene's germline CDR1 is SEHNR and CDR2 FQNEAQ (reference sequence).

Of note for this clonotype: A much larger clone differs by one base, so this may be a read error. The rearrangement uses TRBV29-1 and TRBJ1-1, with TRBD1 matching 7 bases. This CDR3 spans 17 amino acids. The germline V gene encodes CDR1 SQVTM and CDR2 ANQGSEA. Unmatched junction bases numbered 14, after V lost 4 bases and J lost 0 bases. As DNA, the CDR3 is TGCAGCGTTGGCACAGTTAATGACAGGGCTATGAACACTGAAGCTTTCTTT. Translating it yields CSVGTVNDRAMNTEAFF.

The table lists this clonotype with a few counts. This chain uses TRBV3-1 with TRBJ2-3, with 11 bases identical to TRBD2. CDR3 length equals 16 residues. Per the germline V gene, CDR1 is LGHDT and CDR2 is YNNKEL (reference sequence). V was clipped by 6 bases and J by 4 bases; unmatched bases: 9. The CDR3 bases are TGTGCCAGCAGGGCCGTAACTAGCGGGAGAGCAGATACGCAGTATTTT. Translation: CASRAVTSGRADTQYF.

The chain uses TRBV15 and TRBJ1-4; 7 bases line up with TRBD1. Per the germline V gene, CDR1 is LNHNV and CDR2 is YYDKDF (reference sequence). The CDR3 is made up of 18 amino acids. V was pared by 3 bases and J by 7 bases, with 17 bases of the junction left unmatched. In DNA, the CDR3 is TGTGCCACCAGCAGGCCACTGGCCAGGGGGGATCCTACTGAAAAACTGTTTTTT. Its translation: CATSRPLARGDPTEKLFF.

This clonotype was recorded at least ten times. V gene TRBV29-1 combines with J gene TRBJ2-3; the D is unclear. The germline gives CDR1 SQVTM, CDR2 ANQGSEA. CDR3 size: 11 residues. CDR3 nucleotide sequence: TGCTGGGCCAGTAACACAGATACGCAGTATTTT. Translating gives CWASNTDTQYF.

To note about this clonotype: A single base separates this from a much larger clone, so it may be a read error. This rearrangement joins TRBV29-1 to TRBJ1-1; no clear D. The CDR3 contains 13 residues. Germline CDR1 reads SQVTM; CDR2 reads ANQGSEA. CDR3 DNA: TGCAGCGTTGTGGGAGACCAGAACACTGCAGCTTTCTTT. This translates into CSVVGDQNTAAFF.

This clonotype has ten or more counts. The chain employs TRBV2 and TRBJ1-1, with D unclear. V lost 8 bases to trimming and J lost 7 bases, with 14 bases between them. The CDR3 has 12 residues. The germline V gene encodes CDR1 SNHLY and CDR2 FYNNEI. CDR3 DNA sequence: TGTGCCAGCGGCAAAGGGCCGGGTGAAGCTTTCTTT. Translated: CASGKGPGEAFF.

The chain combines TRBV7-9 with TRBJ2-7, with 16 bases lining up with TRBD2. Losses at the gene ends were 5 bases for V and 5 bases for J; bases not matched to a gene: 6. The CDR3 is 16 amino acids. The V gene's germline CDR1 is SEHNR and CDR2 FQNEAQ (reference sequence). CDR3 loop: CASSIGTSGRAHEQYF. DNA for the CDR3: TGTGCCAGCAGCATAGGGACTAGCGGGAGGGCCCACGAGCAGTACTTC.

This clonotype was counted between two and nine times. The genes are TRBV11-2 and TRBJ2-1, with TRBD2 identical over 14 bases. V gave up 1 base and J gave up 9 bases; unmatched junction bases: 2. The CDR3 has 15 amino acids. Germline V lookup: CDR1 SGHAT, CDR2 FQNNGV. CDR3 region: CASSLGTSGRTEQFF. The CDR3 coding sequence is TGTGCCAGCAGCTTAGGGACTAGCGGGAGGACTGAGCAGTTCTTC. Full variable domain (outside the CDR3, taken from reference TRBV11-2 and TRBJ2-1): EAGVAQSPRYKIIEKRQSVAFWCNPISGHATLYWYQQILGQGPKLLIQFQNNGVVDDSQLPKDRFSAERLKGVDSTLKIQPAKLEDSAVYLCASSLGTSGRTEQFFGPGTRLTVL.

About this clonotype: A read error may be the cause here, since a much bigger clone is one base away. The chain's CDR3 is CARGAGGFADTQYF. The CDR3 DNA sequence: TGTGCCCGTGGCGCGGGGGGGTTCGCAGATACGCAGTATTTT. The V gene is TRBV30, the J gene TRBJ2-3, with 9 positions matching TRBD2. The junction had 10 bases not matched to a gene; V was cut back by 8 bases and J by 4 bases. The CDR3 contains 14 residues. CDR1 is GTSNPN and CDR2 is SVGIG in the germline V gene (reference sequence). Full variable domain (outside the CDR3, taken from reference TRBV30 and TRBJ2-3): SQTIHQWPATLVQPVGSPLSLECTVEGTSNPNLYWYRQAAGRGLQLLFYSVGIGQISSEVPQNLSASRPQDRQFILSSKKLLLSDSGFYLCARGAGGFADTQYFGPGTRLTVL.

On this clonotype: No conserved phenylalanine or tryptophan ends this CDR3, so it is likely a read error. V usage is TRBV6-2 or TRBV6-3 and J usage is TRBJ1-2, with D possibly matching TRBD1 (5 bases). Trimming took 5 bases from V and 2 from J, leaving 12 bases between them. CDR1 and CDR2 (germline): MNHEY, SVGEGT. The CDR3 runs 14 residues. In DNA form, the CDR3 reads TGTGCCAGCAGTACCGACAGCTGGAACTATGGCTACACCCTC. Translated: CASSTDSWNYGYTL.

This clonotype has a handful of counts. CDR3 bases: TGTGCCAGCAGTCCAATGACAGGGGGCGAAAGCTACGAGCAGTACTTC. This encodes CASSPMTGGESYEQYF. The chain recombines TRBV28 with TRBJ2-7, with TRBD1 matching over 10 bases. There are 16 residues in the CDR3. J was trimmed by 3 bases and V by 5 bases; bases with no gene match: 10. Germline CDR1 and CDR2: MDHEN and SYDVKM. Looking up the rest from reference TRBV28 and TRBJ2-7 gives the full variable domain: DVKVTQSSRYLVKRTGEKVFLECVQDMDHENMFWYRQDPGLGLRLIYFSYDVKMKEKGDIPEGYSVSREKKERFSLILESASTNQTSMYLCASSPMTGGESYEQYFGPGTRLTVT.

As for this clonotype: This is likely a read error, given that the CDR3 carries no conserved phenylalanine or tryptophan at its end. The chain carries TRBV11-2 and TRBJ2-7; tentatively, D is TRBD1 or TRBD2 (5 bases each). Germline V gene lookup returns CDR1 SGHAT and CDR2 FQNNGV. This CDR3 has 15 amino acids. The ends were cut back, 3 bases at V and 4 bases at J, with 16 bases in the middle. The CDR3 region is CASSLSRGSFYEQYY. The CDR3 DNA reads TGTGCCAGCAGCTTGTCCCGGGGCAGCTTTTACGAGCAGTACTAC.